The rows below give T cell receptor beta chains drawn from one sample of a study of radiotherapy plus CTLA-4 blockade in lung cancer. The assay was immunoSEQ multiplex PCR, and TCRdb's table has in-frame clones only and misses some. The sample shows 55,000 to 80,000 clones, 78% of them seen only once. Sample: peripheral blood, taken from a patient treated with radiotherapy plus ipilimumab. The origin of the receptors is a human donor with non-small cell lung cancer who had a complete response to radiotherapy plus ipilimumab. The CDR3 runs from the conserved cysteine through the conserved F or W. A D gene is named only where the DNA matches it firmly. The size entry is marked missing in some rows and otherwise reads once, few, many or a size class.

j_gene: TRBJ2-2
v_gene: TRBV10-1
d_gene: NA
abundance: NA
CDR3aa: CASSDIHASNTGELFF
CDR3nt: TGCGCCAGCAGTGATATACACGCATCGAACACCGGGGAGCTGTTTTTT

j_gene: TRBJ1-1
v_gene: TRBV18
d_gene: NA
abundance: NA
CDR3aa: CASSPRDVVNTEAFF
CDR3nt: TGTGCCAGCTCACCTCGGGACGTTGTAAACACTGAAGCTTTCTTT

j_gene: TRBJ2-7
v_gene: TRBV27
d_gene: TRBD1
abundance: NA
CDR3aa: CASSSYRGSEQYF
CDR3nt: TGTGCCAGCAGTTCCTACAGGGGTAGCGAGCAGTACTTC

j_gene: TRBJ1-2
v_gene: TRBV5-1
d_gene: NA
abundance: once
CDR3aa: CTSAWAAEYGYTF
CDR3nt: TGCACCAGCGCCTGGGCTGCCGAATATGGCTACACCTTC

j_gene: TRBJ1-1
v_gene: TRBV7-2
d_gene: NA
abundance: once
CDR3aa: CASRPGPSNTEAFF
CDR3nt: TGTGCCAGCAGGCCAGGACCTTCAAACACTGAAGCTTTCTTT

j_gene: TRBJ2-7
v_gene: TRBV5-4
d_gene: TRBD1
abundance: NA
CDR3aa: CASSPPGQAPYEQYF
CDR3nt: TGTGCCAGCAGCCCCCCGGGACAGGCGCCCTACGAGCAGTACTTC

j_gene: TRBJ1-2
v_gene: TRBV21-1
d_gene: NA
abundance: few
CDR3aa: CASSKYCPNKHGYTF
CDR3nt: TGTGCCAGCAGCAAATACTGTCCAAATAAGCATGGCTACACCTTC

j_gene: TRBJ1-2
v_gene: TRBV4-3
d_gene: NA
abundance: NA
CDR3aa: CASSLVPLGGEVVYGYTF
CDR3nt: TGCGCCAGCAGCCTCGTACCCTTGGGGGGGGAGGTTGTCTATGGCTACACCTTC

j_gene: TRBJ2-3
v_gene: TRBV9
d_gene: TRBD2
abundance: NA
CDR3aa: CASSAGLALITDTQYF
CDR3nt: TGTGCCAGCAGCGCAGGACTAGCGCTAATCACAGATACGCAGTATTTT

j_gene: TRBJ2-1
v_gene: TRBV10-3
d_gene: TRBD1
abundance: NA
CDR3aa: CAISEQGALNEQFF
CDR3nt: TGTGCCATCAGTGAGCAGGGGGCGCTAAATGAGCAGTTCTTC